Listed below are T cell receptor beta chains from one sample, sequenced in a study of blood T cells in healthy people across ages. TCRdb redid the calling of the 5' RACE reads with MiXCR, one entry per CDR3 protein. The sample records approximately 2,000,000 distinct CDR3 sequences, about 39% being singletons. Sequences were obtained from blood. The origin of the receptors is a human donor in good health. Each CDR3 is given with its conserved first and last residue. D genes are given only for firm matches. Part of the rows lack a size; the others show once, few, many or a class for expanded clones.

TRBV18	TRBJ1-1	TRBD1	-	TGTGCCAGCGAAGGGTCCGGGACAGTTGCCTACACTGAAGCTTTCTTT	CASEGSGTVAYTEAFF
TRBV12-3/TRBV12-4	TRBJ2-7	TRBD1	-	TGTGCCAGCAGACTGGGACAGGGAGTAAACCACGAGCAGTACTTC	CASRLGQGVNHEQYF
TRBV5-1	TRBJ1-4	TRBD1	-	TGCGCCAGCAGCCCCTTAGGACAGGGGGCGCAAGAAAAACTGTTTTTT	CASSPLGQGAQEKLFF
TRBV6-1	TRBJ1-2	TRBD1	-	TGTGCCAGCACCCGAACCCAGGGGGTAGGAGGTGGCTACACCTTC	CASTRTQGVGGGYTF
TRBV20-1	TRBJ1-6	TRBD1	once	TGCAGTGCTAGAGAACAGGGGCTGAGTAATTCACCCCTCCACTTT	CSAREQGLSNSPLHF
TRBV6-5	TRBJ1-5	TRBD1	-	TGTGCCAGCAGTCCTCCAGGGGGGGATCAGCCCCAGCATTTT	CASSPPGGDQPQHF
TRBV7-2	TRBJ1-3	-	-	TGTGCCAGCAGTGACGGTGTGTCTGGAAACACCATATATTTT	CASSDGVSGNTIYF
TRBV11-1	TRBJ2-7	-	-	TGTGCCAGCAGCTTAGTAGGGGCTCAAGCCTACGAGCAGTACTTC	CASSLVGAQAYEQYF
TRBV12-5	TRBJ2-7	TRBD1	once	TGTGCTAGTGCCGCGGACAGGGAGTCCTACGAGCAGTACTTC	CASAADRESYEQYF
TRBV11-2	TRBJ2-7	-	few	TGTGCCAGCAGCCCACTTTGGGGAGACAGGAGTTACGAGCAGTACTTC	CASSPLWGDRSYEQYF
TRBV7-3	TRBJ1-1	-	-	TGTGCCAGCAGCCACGGAGGAGCCACTGAAGCTTTCTTT	CASSHGGATEAFF
TRBV24-1	TRBJ1-2	-	-	TGTGCCACCAGTGATTTCGGATTTGCGGGGCTTTTCACCTTC	CATSDFGFAGLFTF
TRBV9	TRBJ2-7	TRBD1	few	TGTGCCAGCAGCGTAGAAACCGGGACAGAAAACGAGCAGTACTTC	CASSVETGTENEQYF
TRBV12-3/TRBV12-4	TRBJ2-1	-	-	TGTGCCAGCAGCCGACCAGGGTCTTCGGGCAATGAGCAGTTCTTC	CASSRPGSSGNEQFF
TRBV3-1	TRBJ2-1	-	-	TGTGCCAGCAGCCAAGGTGGAAGAACCTACGAGCAGTTCTTC	CASSQGGRTYEQFF
TRBV7-9	TRBJ1-2	TRBD1	-	TGTGCCAGCAGCTTAGAACAGGGGGCTTACTACACCTTC	CASSLEQGAYYTF
TRBV28	TRBJ1-5	-	-	TGTGCCGTTCAGGAGGAAAATCAGCCCCAGCATTTT	CAVQEENQPQHF
TRBV7-2	TRBJ1-4	TRBD1	-	TGTGCCAGCAGCGGGGACAGGGAATCGGAAAGACTGTTTTTT	CASSGDRESERLFF
TRBV7-9	TRBJ2-4	-	-	TGTGCCAGCAGTCCGAGGGAAGTAGACATTCAGTACTTC	CASSPREVDIQYF
TRBV7-2	TRBJ2-5	-	few	TGTGCCAGCAGCCGTTCTAGCGAGCAAGAGACCCAGTACTTC	CASSRSSEQETQYF
TRBV29-1	TRBJ1-1	-	few	TGCAGCGTTGTAGCGGGGGGGCGTGACACTGAAGCTTTCTTT	CSVVAGGRDTEAFF
TRBV20-1	TRBJ2-3	-	few	TGCAGTGCTAGTGTCGGGGGCTTCACAGATACGCAGTATTTT	CSASVGGFTDTQYF
TRBV6-2/TRBV6-3	TRBJ2-3	TRBD1	many	TGTGCCGGAAAGGACAGGGCCACAGATACGCAGTATTTT	CAGKDRATDTQYF
TRBV5-4	TRBJ1-6	-	-	TGTGCCAGCAGCCGAGAGGGGGTTGAATCACCCCTCCACTTT	CASSREGVESPLHF
TRBV5-6	TRBJ2-5	TRBD2	few	TGTGCCAGCAGCTTGGTGGGACTAGCGGTCCAAGAGACCCAGTACTTC	CASSLVGLAVQETQYF
TRBV20-1	TRBJ1-2	TRBD1	-	TGCAGTGCTGGAGGCCCACAGGGGGTATTCTATGGCTACACCTTC	CSAGGPQGVFYGYTF
TRBV7-2	TRBJ2-5	-	few	TGTGCCAGCAGCTTTGGTACTCTGTCCAGGAGCCAAGAGACCCAGTACTTC	CASSFGTLSRSQETQYF
TRBV7-7	TRBJ2-1	-	few	TGTGCCAGCAGCTCGATCTCCGGGACCCGCTCCTACAATGAGCAGTTCTTC	CASSSISGTRSYNEQFF
TRBV5-1	TRBJ2-7	TRBD1	-	TGCGCCAGCACCCCCGGGACAGGGTCCTACGAGCAGTACTTC	CASTPGTGSYEQYF
TRBV7-9	TRBJ1-1	-	few	TGTGCCAGCAGCTTAGGTGGGAGGAGTGCGGGCACTGAAGCTTTCTTT	CASSLGGRSAGTEAFF
TRBV6-5	TRBJ2-1	TRBD2	few	TGTGCCAGCAGTAACCAACTAGCGGGGGTTGAGCAGTTCTTC	CASSNQLAGVEQFF
TRBV5-1	TRBJ2-7	-	few	TGCGCCAGCAGCCCGAGGGGGGATAACTACGAGCAGTACTTC	CASSPRGDNYEQYF
TRBV29-1	TRBJ1-5	-	-	TGCAGCGTTTCCCTGGGTAGCAATCAGCCCCAGCATTTT	CSVSLGSNQPQHF
TRBV28	TRBJ1-1	-	-	TGTGCCAGCAGTTTACTAGGGGGAGGGGACACTGAAGCTTTCTTT	CASSLLGGGDTEAFF
TRBV6-2/TRBV6-3	TRBJ2-5	TRBD1	few	TGTGCCAGCAGTTCCGGGACAGGGTGGGGGACCCAGTACTTC	CASSSGTGWGTQYF
TRBV12-3/TRBV12-4	TRBJ2-7	-	many	TGTGCCAGCAGTACCGACACCTACGAGCAGTACTTC	CASSTDTYEQYF
TRBV24-1	TRBJ2-3	TRBD2	-	TGTGCCACCGGGACTACGGGGGGTAGCACAGATACGCAGTATTTT	CATGTTGGSTDTQYF
TRBV6-5	TRBJ2-6	-	-	TGTGCCAGCAGTTACGAGTCCAGTCCGAGGGGGGCCAACGTCCTGACTTTC	CASSYESSPRGANVLTF
TRBV20-1	TRBJ1-6	-	few	TGCAGTGCTAGGTCTGCTCGCTCCTATAATTCACCCCTCCACTTT	CSARSARSYNSPLHF
TRBV20-1	TRBJ1-5	-	-	TGCAGTGCCCTCCAACTTAGCAATCAGCCCCAGCATTTT	CSALQLSNQPQHF
TRBV4-2	TRBJ2-1	-	-	TGTGCCAGCAGCCCCCCCGAGTACTACAATGAGCAGTTCTTC	CASSPPEYYNEQFF
TRBV7-2	TRBJ2-5	-	few	TGTGCCAGCAGCTTAAACGGCGATCAAGAGACCCAGTACTTC	CASSLNGDQETQYF
TRBV29-1	TRBJ1-2	-	-	TGCAGCGTCCGACTAATCGGGGGTTACACCTTC	CSVRLIGGYTF
TRBV28	TRBJ1-3	TRBD1	-	TGTGCCAGCAGGAGACAGGGGGCTGTTTCTGGAAACACCATATATTTT	CASRRQGAVSGNTIYF
TRBV28	TRBJ2-5	-	-	TGTGCCAGTGCCGACAGGACTCGAGAGACCCAGTACTTC	CASADRTRETQYF
TRBV11-2	TRBJ2-5	-	-	TGTGCCAGCAGCTACGGGTCCACCAGGGAGACCCAGTACTTC	CASSYGSTRETQYF
TRBV13	TRBJ2-5	-	-	TGTGCCAGCAGCTTAATAACCGTGGGGACCCAGTACTTC	CASSLITVGTQYF